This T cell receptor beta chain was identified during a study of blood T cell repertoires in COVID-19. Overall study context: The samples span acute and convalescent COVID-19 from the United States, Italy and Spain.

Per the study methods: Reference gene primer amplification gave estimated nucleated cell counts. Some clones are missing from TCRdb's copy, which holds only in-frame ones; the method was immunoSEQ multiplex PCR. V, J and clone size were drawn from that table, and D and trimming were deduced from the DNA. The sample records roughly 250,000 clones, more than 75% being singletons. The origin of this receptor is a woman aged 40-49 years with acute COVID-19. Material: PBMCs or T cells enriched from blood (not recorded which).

The CDR3 reads CSVSGQQNTEAFF. The CDR3 DNA reads as TGCAGCGTGTCGGGACAGCAGAACACTGAAGCTTTCTTT. The chain carries TRBV29-1 and TRBJ1-1, with 7 bases that match TRBD1. The J segment lost 1 base and the V segment lost 6 bases, leaving 5 bases of the junction unmatched. CDR3 length: 13 amino acids. CDR1 SQVTM and CDR2 ANQGSEA come from the germline V gene.